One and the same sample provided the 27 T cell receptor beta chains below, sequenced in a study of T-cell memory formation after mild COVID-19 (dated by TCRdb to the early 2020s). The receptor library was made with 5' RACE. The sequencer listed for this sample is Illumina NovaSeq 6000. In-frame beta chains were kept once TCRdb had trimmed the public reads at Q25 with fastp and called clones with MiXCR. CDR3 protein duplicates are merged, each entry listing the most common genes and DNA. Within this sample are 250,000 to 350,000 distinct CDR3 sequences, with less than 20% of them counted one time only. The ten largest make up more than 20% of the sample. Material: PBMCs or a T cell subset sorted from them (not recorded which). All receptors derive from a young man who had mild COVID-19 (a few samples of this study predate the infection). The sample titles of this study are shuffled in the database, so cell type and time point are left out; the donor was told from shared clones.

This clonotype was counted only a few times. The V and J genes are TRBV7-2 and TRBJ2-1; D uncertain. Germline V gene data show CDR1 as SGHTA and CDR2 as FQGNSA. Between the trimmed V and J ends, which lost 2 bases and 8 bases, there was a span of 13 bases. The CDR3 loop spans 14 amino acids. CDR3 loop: CASSLMIVQDEQFF. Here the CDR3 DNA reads TGTGCCAGCAGCTTAATGATAGTTCAAGATGAGCAGTTCTTC.

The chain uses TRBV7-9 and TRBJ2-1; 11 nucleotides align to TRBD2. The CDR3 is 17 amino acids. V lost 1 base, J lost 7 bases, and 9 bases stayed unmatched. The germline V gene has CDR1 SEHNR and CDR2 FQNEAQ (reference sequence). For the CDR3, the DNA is TGTGCCAGCAGCTTAGAAACTAGCGGGGGACCGGGGAATGAGCAGTTCTTC. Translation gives CASSLETSGGPGNEQFF.

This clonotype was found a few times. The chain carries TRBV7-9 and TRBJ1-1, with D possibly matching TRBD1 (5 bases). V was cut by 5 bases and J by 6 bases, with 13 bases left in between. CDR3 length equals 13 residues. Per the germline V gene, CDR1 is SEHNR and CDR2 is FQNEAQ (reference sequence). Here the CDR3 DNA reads TGTGCCAGCAGCGTGCAACCAGGGCCTGAAGCTTTCTTT. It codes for CASSVQPGPEAFF.

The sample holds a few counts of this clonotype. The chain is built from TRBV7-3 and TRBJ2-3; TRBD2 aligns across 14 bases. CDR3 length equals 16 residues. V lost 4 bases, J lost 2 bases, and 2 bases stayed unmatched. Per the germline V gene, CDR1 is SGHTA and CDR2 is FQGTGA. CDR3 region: CASSSGLAGVTDTQYF. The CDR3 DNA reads TGTGCCAGCAGCTCGGGACTAGCGGGGGTCACAGATACGCAGTATTTT.

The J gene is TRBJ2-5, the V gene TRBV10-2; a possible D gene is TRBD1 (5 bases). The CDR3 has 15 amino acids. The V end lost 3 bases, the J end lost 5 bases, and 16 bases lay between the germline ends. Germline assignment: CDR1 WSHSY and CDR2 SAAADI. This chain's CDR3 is CASSDRASGVETQYF. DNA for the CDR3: TGCGCCAGCAGTGACAGGGCGTCGGGTGTCGAGACCCAGTACTTC.

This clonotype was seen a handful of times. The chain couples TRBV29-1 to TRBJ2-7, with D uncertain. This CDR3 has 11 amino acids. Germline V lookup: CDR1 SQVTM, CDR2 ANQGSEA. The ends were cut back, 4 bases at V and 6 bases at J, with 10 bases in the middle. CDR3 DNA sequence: TGCAGCGTTGGGAAGGGTTCCGAGCAGTACTTC. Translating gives CSVGKGSEQYF.

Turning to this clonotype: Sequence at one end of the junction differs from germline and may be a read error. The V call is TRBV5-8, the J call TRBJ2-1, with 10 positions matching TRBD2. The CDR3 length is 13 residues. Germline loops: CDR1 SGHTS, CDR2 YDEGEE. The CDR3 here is CASSKIIAGGFRF. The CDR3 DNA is TGTGCCAGCAGCAAGATTATAGCGGGGGGCTTCCGCTTC.

The CDR3 here is CSVLYRQTEAFF. CDR3 nucleotides: TGCAGCGTTCTGTACAGGCAAACTGAAGCTTTCTTT. This chain links TRBV29-1 with TRBJ1-1; tentative D call: TRBD1 (5 bases). Germline values: CDR1 SQVTM, CDR2 ANQGSEA. V was pared by 5 bases and J by 5 bases, with 12 bases between. The length of the CDR3 is 12 residues.

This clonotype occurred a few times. The CDR3 is CATSRAGIETQYF. The DNA of the CDR3 is TGTGCCACCAGCAGGGCAGGGATAGAGACCCAGTACTTC. The chain combines TRBV15 with TRBJ2-5, with TRBD1 as a possible D gene (5 bases). V gave up 3 bases and J gave up 4 bases, with 9 bases separating them. The CDR3 is 13 residues long. Germline values: CDR1 LNHNV, CDR2 YYDKDF (reference sequence).

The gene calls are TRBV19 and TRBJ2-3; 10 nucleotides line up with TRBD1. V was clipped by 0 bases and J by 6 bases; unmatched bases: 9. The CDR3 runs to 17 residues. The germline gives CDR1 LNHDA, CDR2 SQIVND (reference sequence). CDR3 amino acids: CASSIDGTGALGDTQYF. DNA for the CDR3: TGTGCCAGTAGTATAGATGGGACAGGGGCCCTCGGGGATACGCAGTATTTT.

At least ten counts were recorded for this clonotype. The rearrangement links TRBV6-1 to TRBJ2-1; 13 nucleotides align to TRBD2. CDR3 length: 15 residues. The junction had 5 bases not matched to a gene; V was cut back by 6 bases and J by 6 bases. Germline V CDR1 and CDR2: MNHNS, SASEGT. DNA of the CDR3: TGTGCCAGCAGCCCTACTAGCGGGGGGGCCAATGAGCAGTTCTTC. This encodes CASSPTSGGANEQFF.

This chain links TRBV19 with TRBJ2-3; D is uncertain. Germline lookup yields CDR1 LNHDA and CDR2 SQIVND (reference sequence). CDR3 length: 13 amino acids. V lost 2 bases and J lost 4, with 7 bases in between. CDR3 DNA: TGTGCCAGTAGTATACAGGCCGCAGATACGCAGTATTTT. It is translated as CASSIQAADTQYF.

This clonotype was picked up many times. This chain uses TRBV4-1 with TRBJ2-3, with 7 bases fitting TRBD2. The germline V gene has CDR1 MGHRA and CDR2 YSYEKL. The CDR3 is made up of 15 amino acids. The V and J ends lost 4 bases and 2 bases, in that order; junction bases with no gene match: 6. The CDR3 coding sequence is TGCGCCAGCAGCCCAGGGACTACATACACAGATACGCAGTATTTT. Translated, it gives CASSPGTTYTDTQYF.

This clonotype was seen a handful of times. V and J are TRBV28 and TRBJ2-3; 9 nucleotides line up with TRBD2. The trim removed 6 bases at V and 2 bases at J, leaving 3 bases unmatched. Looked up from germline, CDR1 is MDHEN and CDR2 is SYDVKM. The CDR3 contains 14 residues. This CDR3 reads CASSSSGVTDTQYF. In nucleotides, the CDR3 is TGTGCCAGCAGCTCTAGCGGGGTCACAGATACGCAGTATTTT. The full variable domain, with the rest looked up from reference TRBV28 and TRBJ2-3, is DVKVTQSSRYLVKRTGEKVFLECVQDMDHENMFWYRQDPGLGLRLIYFSYDVKMKEKGDIPEGYSVSREKKERFSLILESASTNQTSMYLCASSSSGVTDTQYFGPGTRLTVL.

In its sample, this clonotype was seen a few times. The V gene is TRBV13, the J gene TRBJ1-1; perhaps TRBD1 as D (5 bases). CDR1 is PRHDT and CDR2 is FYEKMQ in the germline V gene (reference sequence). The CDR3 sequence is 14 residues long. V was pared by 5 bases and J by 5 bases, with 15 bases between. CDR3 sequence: CASSGTPEGTEAFF. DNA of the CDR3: TGTGCCAGCAGCGGAACCCCGGAGGGGACTGAAGCTTTCTTT.

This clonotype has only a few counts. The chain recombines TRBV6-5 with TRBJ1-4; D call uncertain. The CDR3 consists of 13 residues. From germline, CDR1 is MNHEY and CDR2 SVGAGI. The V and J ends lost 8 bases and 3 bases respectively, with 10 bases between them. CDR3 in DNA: TGTGCCAGCGGAGAAGGGTCTAATGAAAAACTGTTTTTT. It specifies CASGEGSNEKLFF.

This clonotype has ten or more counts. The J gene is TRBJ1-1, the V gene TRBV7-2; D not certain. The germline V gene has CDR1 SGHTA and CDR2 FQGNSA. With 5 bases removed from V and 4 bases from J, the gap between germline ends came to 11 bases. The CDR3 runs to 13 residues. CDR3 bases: TGTGCCAGCAGCCGACCTGGTAGCACTGAAGCTTTCTTT. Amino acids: CASSRPGSTEAFF. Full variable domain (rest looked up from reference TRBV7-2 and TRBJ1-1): GAGVSQSPSNKVTEKGKDVELRCDPISGHTALYWYRQSLGQGLEFLIYFQGNSAPDKSGLPSDRFSAERTGGSVSTLTIQRTQQEDSAVYLCASSRPGSTEAFFGQGTRLTVV.

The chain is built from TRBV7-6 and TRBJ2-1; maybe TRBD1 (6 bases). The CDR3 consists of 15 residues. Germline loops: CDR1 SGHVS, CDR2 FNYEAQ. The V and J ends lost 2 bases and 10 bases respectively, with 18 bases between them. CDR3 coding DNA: TGTGCCAGCAGCTTACGCCTCGGGACATTTGGCGAGCAGTTCTTC. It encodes CASSLRLGTFGEQFF.

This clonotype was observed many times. Written as DNA, the CDR3 is TGTGCCAGCAGCCAAGATACAGATACGCAGTATTTT. Translating gives CASSQDTDTQYF. This chain uses TRBV14 with TRBJ2-3; D not resolved. The CDR3 contains 12 residues. Germline values: CDR1 SGHDN, CDR2 FVKESK. Trimming took off 0 bases at V and 3 bases at J, with 1 base between the two ends.

The CDR3 DNA reads TGTGCCAGCAGCGTTGGAGCGGGGGGCCAAGAGACCCAGTACTTC. It encodes CASSVGAGGQETQYF. The chain carries TRBV7-2 and TRBJ2-5; the match to TRBD2 covers 9 bases. Unmatched junction bases numbered 5, after V lost 5 bases and J lost 1 base. Germline loops: CDR1 SGHTA, CDR2 FQGNSA. The CDR3 has 15 residues.

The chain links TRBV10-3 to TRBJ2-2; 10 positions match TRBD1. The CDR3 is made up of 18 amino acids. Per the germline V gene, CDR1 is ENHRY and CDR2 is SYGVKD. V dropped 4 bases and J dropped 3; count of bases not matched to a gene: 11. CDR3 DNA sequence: TGTGCCATCAGTGGGGTACCGGGACAGGGGATTGACACCGGGGAGCTGTTTTTT. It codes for CAISGVPGQGIDTGELFF.

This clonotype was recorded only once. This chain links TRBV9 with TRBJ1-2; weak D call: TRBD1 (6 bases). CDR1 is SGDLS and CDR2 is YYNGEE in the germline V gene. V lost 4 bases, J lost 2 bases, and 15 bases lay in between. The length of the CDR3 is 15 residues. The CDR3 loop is CASSQGAGGNYGYTF. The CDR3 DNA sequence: TGTGCCAGCAGCCAAGGGGCGGGGGGCAACTATGGCTACACCTTC.

The CDR3 reads CASSVDPGGLAGSTGELFF. The CDR3 bases are TGTGCCAGCAGCGTAGATCCCGGTGGACTAGCGGGGAGTACCGGGGAGCTGTTTTTT. The chain employs TRBV9 and TRBJ2-2; TRBD2 agrees at 12 bases. The CDR3 runs to 19 residues. The germline V gene has CDR1 SGDLS and CDR2 YYNGEE. V shed 0 bases, J shed 5 bases, and the junction held 11 bases outside the gene matches.

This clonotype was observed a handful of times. CDR3: CASSAQRRGGRETQYF. The CDR3 region has the DNA TGTGCCAGCAGCGCCCAACGGCGGGGGGGACGGGAGACCCAGTACTTC. This chain links TRBV11-2 with TRBJ2-5; 9 bases are shared with TRBD2. Germline lookup yields CDR1 SGHAT and CDR2 FQNNGV. The trim removed 5 bases at V and 5 bases at J, leaving 12 bases unmatched. The CDR3 totals 16 residues.

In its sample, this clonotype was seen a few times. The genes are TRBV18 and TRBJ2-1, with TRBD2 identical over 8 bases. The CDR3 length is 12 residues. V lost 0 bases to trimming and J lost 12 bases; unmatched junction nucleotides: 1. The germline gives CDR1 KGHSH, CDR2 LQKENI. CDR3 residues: CASSPPSGGQFF. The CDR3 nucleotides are TGTGCCAGCTCACCACCCAGCGGGGGGCAGTTCTTC.

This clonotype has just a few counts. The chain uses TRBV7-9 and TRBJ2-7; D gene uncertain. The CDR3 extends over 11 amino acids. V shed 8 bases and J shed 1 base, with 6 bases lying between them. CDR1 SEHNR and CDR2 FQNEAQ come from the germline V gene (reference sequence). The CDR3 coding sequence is TGTGCCAGCGGTCTATCCTACGAGCAGTACGTC. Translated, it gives CASGLSYEQYV.

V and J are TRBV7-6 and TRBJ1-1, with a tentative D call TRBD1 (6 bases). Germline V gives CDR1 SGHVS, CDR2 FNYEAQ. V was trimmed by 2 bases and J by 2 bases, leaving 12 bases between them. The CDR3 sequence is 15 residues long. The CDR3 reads CASSLWQGQNTEAFF. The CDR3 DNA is TGTGCCAGCAGCTTATGGCAGGGACAAAACACTGAAGCTTTCTTT.